Detailed here is one TCR beta chain. The sample originates from a study of cytomegalovirus exposure and HLA in healthy donors. CDR3 length: 14 residues. V lost 2 bases and J lost 9; bases outside the gene matches: 4. Looked up from germline, CDR1 is SGHDN and CDR2 is FVKESK. The study ran its PCR with 60 Vbeta and 13 Jbeta primers. Here immunoSEQ multiplex PCR was the method, and the copy in TCRdb shows in-frame clones only, minus some. This sample has about 120,000 clones, with roughly 80% found just once. This chain connects TRBV14 to TRBJ1-6, with TRBD1 matching over 7 bases. This sequence originates from a woman aged 25 to 39 in good health and CMV-seronegative. The sequencing input was PBMCs. The CDR3 nucleotides are TGTGCCAGCAGCCAACCCCGACAGGGTTCACCCCTCCACTTT. The encoded protein is CASSQPRQGSPLHF.